This T cell receptor beta chain was documented in a study of CD8 T cells in ankylosing spondylitis. Each TCR beta library was made by quantitative 5'-RACE that incorporated molecular barcodes. TCRdb independently ran MiXCR on the 5' RACE reads; one entry per CDR3 protein. The data contain around 540,000 distinct CDR3 sequences, about an eighth of them singletons. CDR3 length: 16 amino acids. The germline V gene has CDR1 SGHRS and CDR2 YFSETQ. J was trimmed by 1 base and V by 4 bases; bases with no gene match: 7. Whole-study results and caveats: A motif of fewer than ten highly homologous TCR beta variants was seen as apparently characteristic of ankylosing spondylitis blood. Several of the motif variants were reported before in synovial fluid and blood from reactive arthritis. Clones tied to disease were said to be significantly enriched in matched ankylosing spondylitis synovial fluid. Peripheral blood held disease-linked clones only at relatively low frequency, and these were CD8+.

This clonotype was observed a few times. Its specificity is not known. The sequencing sample was made of blood, either unsorted or a sorted T cell fraction (not recorded which). This clonotype originated in a male donor with ankylosing spondylitis. The rearrangement uses TRBV5-1 and TRBJ2-2; 7 bases map to TRBD2. The DNA for the CDR3 is TGCGCCAGCAGCCCCCCGGTAGCGGGGAACACCGGGGAGCTGTTTTTT. Protein sequence: CASSPPVAGNTGELFF.